This TCR beta chain was sequenced in a study of memory CD4+ T cells and cytomegalovirus serostatus. Whole-study context: Of the healthy Belgian adults, several were CMV seropositive and 20 to 30 seronegative.

Some clones are missing from TCRdb's copy, which holds only in-frame ones; the method was immunoSEQ multiplex PCR. The table has about 73,000 clones, roughly 78% seen once; the top ten hold around 2.6%. Single viable CD3+CD4+CD8-CD45RO+ cells were sorted as the memory CD4+ T cells. From germline, CDR1 is MNHEY and CDR2 SVGAGI. This CDR3 has 14 amino acids. Trimming pared 0 bases from V and 5 bases from J, leaving 8 bases between. This sequence originates from an adult in good health and CMV-seropositive. Sequenced input: memory CD4+ T cells from blood. The J gene is TRBJ2-1, the V gene TRBV6-5; D is uncertain. The DNA for the CDR3 is TGTGCCAGCAGTTACTCGAGCCGGCACAATGAGCAGTTCTTC. Protein: CASSYSSRHNEQFF.